A single T cell receptor (beta chain) is shown here with its context. Antigen unknown. The identical CDR3 is also encoded by other nucleotide sequences in the sample. Naive CD8 cells lacked CD45RO and underwent positive selection for CCR7, leaving out terminally differentiated effector memory CD45RA+ cells. The CDR3 runs 12 residues. Germline CDR1 MNHEY, CDR2 SVGAGI. V was cut by 4 bases and J by 2 bases, with 5 bases left in between. The data originate from a study of shared clonotypes between healthy human individuals. Study-level results: Rarefaction revealed incomplete sorted-subset sequencing despite large depth. Sample collection involved blood only; tissue repertoires are likely different.

Profiling relied on immunoSEQ multiplex PCR, and the TCRdb table lists in-frame clones only, not all of them. The table includes about 2.1 million clones, about 94% detected once. This rearrangement joins TRBV6-5 to TRBJ1-2; D gene ambiguous. This clonotype was sampled from a man aged 18 to 29 in good health. Some clones in this sample may be carry-over from other donors' samples. The sequenced material came from naive CD8+ T cells from PBMCs. The CDR3 DNA reads TGTGCCAGCAGTTCCCAAAACTATGGCTACACCTTC. Its translation is CASSSQNYGYTF.